This entry lists 3 T cell receptor beta chains sequenced from one sample in a study of shared clonotypes between healthy human individuals. Clones were read by immunoSEQ multiplex PCR, and TCRdb kept only the in-frame ones, dropping some. This table holds about 380,000 clones, approximately 97% found once. The sequenced sample consisted of memory CD8+ T cells sorted from blood. Subset of the sample: CD45RO+ cells pooled with CCR7-negative TemRA cells. These TCRs come from a man aged 25 to 40 in good health.

The rearrangement joins TRBV2 to TRBJ1-2, with no clear D. The germline V and J ends were trimmed by 7 bases and 5 bases, with 5 bases remaining between them. The CDR3 covers 10 residues. Per the germline V gene, CDR1 is SNHLY and CDR2 is FYNNEI. DNA for the CDR3: TGTGCCAGCATGGGGTATGGCTACACCTTC. This gives the protein CASMGYGYTF. Looking up the rest from reference TRBV2 and TRBJ1-2 gives the full variable domain: EPEVTQTPSHQVTQMGQEVILRCVPISNHLYFYWYRQILGQKVEFLVSFYNNEISEKSEIFDDQFSVERPDGSNFTLKIRSTKLEDSAMYFCASMGYGYTFGSGTRLTVV.

Remarks on this clone: This sample includes further DNA sequences coding for the same CDR3. The chain recombines TRBV20-1 with TRBJ2-3; D ambiguous. The CDR3 is 10 residues long. Germline CDR1 reads DFQATT; CDR2 reads SNEGSKA (reference sequence). V lost 6 bases and J 3 bases, leaving 4 bases between the germline ends. CDR3 in DNA: TGCAGTGCGCCGACAGATACGCAGTATTTT. Its protein product is CSAPTDTQYF.

The table lists this clone with a few counts. Distinct nucleotide sequences in the sample also encode this CDR3. The V gene is TRBV9, the J gene TRBJ2-1, with TRBD2 matching 7 bases. J lost 0 bases, V lost 0 bases, and 0 bases had no gene match. The germline V gene has CDR1 SGDLS and CDR2 YYNGEE. The CDR3 spans 15 residues. In DNA, the CDR3 is TGTGCCAGCAGCGTAGCGGGAGGCTCCTACAATGAGCAGTTCTTC. It translates to CASSVAGGSYNEQFF.